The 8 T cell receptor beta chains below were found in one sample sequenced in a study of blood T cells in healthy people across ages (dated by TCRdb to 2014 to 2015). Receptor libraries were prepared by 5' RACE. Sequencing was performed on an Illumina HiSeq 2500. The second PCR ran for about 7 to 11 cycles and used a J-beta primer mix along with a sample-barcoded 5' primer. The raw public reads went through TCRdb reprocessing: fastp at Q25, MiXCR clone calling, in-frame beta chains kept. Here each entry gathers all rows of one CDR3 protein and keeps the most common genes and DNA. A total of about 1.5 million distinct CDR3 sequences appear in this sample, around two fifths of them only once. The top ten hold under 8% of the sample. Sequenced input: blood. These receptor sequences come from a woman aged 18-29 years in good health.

The CDR3 DNA reads as TGCAGCGGACCTCTAGCCTCGGGGCCTGCAGATACGCAGTATTTT. Translating gives CSGPLASGPADTQYF. The rearrangement links TRBV20-1 to TRBJ2-3; tentatively, D is TRBD1 or TRBD2 (5 bases each). The CDR3 has 15 residues. CDR1 DFQATT and CDR2 SNEGSKA come from the germline V gene (reference sequence).

The CDR3: CASSVEWPADGANVLTF. CDR3 coding DNA: TGTGCCAGCAGCGTAGAATGGCCGGCGGATGGGGCCAACGTCCTGACTTTC. The chain combines TRBV9 with TRBJ2-6; D is undetermined. CDR1 is SGDLS, CDR2 YYNGEE, per germline. The V gene lost 0 bases and the J gene lost 3 bases, with 13 bases spanning the gap. CDR3 length equals 17 residues.

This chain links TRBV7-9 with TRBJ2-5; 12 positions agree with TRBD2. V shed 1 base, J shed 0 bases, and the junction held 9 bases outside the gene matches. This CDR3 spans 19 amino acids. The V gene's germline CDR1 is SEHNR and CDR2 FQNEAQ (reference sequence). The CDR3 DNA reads TGTGCCAGCAGCTTAGGTTGGACTAGCGGGGAATCCTACCAAGAGACCCAGTACTTC. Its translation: CASSLGWTSGESYQETQYF.

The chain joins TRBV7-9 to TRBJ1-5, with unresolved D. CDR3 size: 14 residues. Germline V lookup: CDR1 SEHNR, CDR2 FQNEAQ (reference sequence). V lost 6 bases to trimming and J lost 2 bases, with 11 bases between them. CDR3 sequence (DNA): TGTGCCAGCAGTATTGACATGGGCAATCAGCCCCAGCATTTT. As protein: CASSIDMGNQPQHF.

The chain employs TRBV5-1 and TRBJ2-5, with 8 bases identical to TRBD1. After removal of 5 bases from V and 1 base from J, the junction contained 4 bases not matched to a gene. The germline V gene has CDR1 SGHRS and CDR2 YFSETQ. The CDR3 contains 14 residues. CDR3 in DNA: TGCGCCAGCAGAATGGGACAGGCCCAAGAGACCCAGTACTTC. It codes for CASRMGQAQETQYF.

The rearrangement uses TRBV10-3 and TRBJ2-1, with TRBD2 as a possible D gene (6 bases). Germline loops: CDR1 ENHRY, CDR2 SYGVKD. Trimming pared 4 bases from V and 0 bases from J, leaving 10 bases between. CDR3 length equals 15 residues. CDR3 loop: CAISGGRDSYNEQFF. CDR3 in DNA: TGTGCCATCAGTGGAGGGCGGGACTCCTACAATGAGCAGTTCTTC.

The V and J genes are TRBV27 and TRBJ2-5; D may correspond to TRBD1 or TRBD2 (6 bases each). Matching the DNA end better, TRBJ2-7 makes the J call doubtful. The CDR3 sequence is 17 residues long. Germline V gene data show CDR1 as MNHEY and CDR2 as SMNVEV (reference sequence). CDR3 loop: CASSPAGTLTSSYEQYF. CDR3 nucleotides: TGTGCCAGCAGTCCTGCCGGGACATTGACTAGCTCCTACGAGCAGTACTTC.

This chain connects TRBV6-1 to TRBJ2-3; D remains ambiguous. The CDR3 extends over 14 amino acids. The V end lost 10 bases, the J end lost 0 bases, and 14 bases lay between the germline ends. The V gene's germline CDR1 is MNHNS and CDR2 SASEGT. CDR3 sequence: CAIALQPSTDTQYF. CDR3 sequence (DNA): TGTGCCATCGCGTTACAGCCTAGCACAGATACGCAGTATTTT.